This entry lists 31 T cell receptor beta chains sequenced from one sample in a study of CD8+ T cells in alopecia areata. TCR sequencing used cDNA made by reverse transcription of extracted RNA. Assay: immunoSEQ multiplex PCR; the TCRdb copy retains only in-frame clones and omits some. The profile shows approximately 130,000 clones, approximately 57% of them singletons. The treatment here: oral pan-JAK inhibitor, 5-10 mg twice daily. The sequencing used CD4+ T cells sorted from blood, collected at week 4, from a patient treated with tofacitinib. These receptors were taken from a human donor with alopecia areata.

This clone has just one count. The rearrangement joins TRBV2 to TRBJ2-3; 8 positions agree with TRBD1. V was clipped by 6 bases and J by 3 bases; unmatched bases: 5. The CDR3 has 14 residues. The germline gives CDR1 SNHLY, CDR2 FYNNEI. The DNA for the CDR3 is TGTGCCAGCAGGATGGGACAGGAAACAGATACGCAGTATTTT. It yields the protein CASRMGQETDTQYF.

This clone was found a few times. The chain recombines TRBV5-1 with TRBJ2-3; the D gene is possibly TRBD1 (6 bases). The CDR3 extends over 18 amino acids. CDR1 is SGHRS, CDR2 YFSETQ, per germline. With 0 bases removed from V and 0 bases from J, the gap between germline ends came to 17 bases. The CDR3 loop is CASSLGNAGATSTDTQYF. The CDR3 nucleotides are TGCGCCAGCAGCTTGGGGAACGCAGGGGCGACTAGCACAGATACGCAGTATTTT.

In its sample, this clone was seen a few times. V usage is TRBV7-8 and J usage is TRBJ2-3; D remains unclear. The germline V gene encodes CDR1 SGHVS and CDR2 FQNEAQ. Deletions cut 0 bases from V and 0 bases from J, with 7 bases between. There are 15 residues in the CDR3. The CDR3 DNA follows: TGTGCCAGCAGCTTAGCTGGGCTGAGCACAGATACGCAGTATTTT. Encoded protein: CASSLAGLSTDTQYF.

The genes are TRBV27 and TRBJ2-1; D is ambiguous. V was pared by 5 bases and J by 4 bases, with 12 bases between. Germline-derived CDR1 and CDR2 are MNHEY and SMNVEV (reference sequence). The CDR3 consists of 14 residues. Written as DNA, the CDR3 is TGTGCCAGCAGTCCGTCAGAATGGTACAATGAGCAGTTCTTC. It translates to CASSPSEWYNEQFF.

The gene calls are TRBV2 and TRBJ2-5, with 10 bases lining up with TRBD2. V shed 5 bases, J shed 5 bases, and the junction held 2 bases outside the gene matches. CDR1 and CDR2 (germline): SNHLY, FYNNEI. The CDR3 totals 13 residues. CDR3 residues: CASSPGLAETQYF. CDR3 bases: TGTGCCAGCAGTCCGGGACTAGCGGAGACCCAGTACTTC.

The chain combines TRBV6-5 with TRBJ2-2, with no clear D. The CDR3 covers 12 residues. Germline-derived CDR1 and CDR2 are MNHEY and SVGAGI. Trimming cost V 6 bases and J 5 bases, with 7 bases left between them. CDR3 loop: CASSRSTGELFF. CDR3 DNA: TGTGCCAGCAGCCGTAGTACCGGGGAGCTGTTTTTT.

This chain links TRBV11-2 with TRBJ2-2; 7 nucleotides agree with TRBD2. There are 16 residues in the CDR3. After removal of 5 bases from V and 4 bases from J, the junction contained 10 bases not matched to a gene. Germline V gene lookup returns CDR1 SGHAT and CDR2 FQNNGV. The CDR3, as DNA: TGTGCCAGCAGCCCAGGCAGTGGCGGGAGCACCGGGGAGCTGTTTTTT. This codes for CASSPGSGGSTGELFF.

There are a few counts of this clone. The chain joins TRBV5-4 to TRBJ1-2; no reliable D call. CDR1 and CDR2 (germline): SGHNT, YYREEE (reference sequence). This CDR3 region has 15 residues. The ends were cut back, 6 bases at V and 0 bases at J, with 15 bases in the middle. The CDR3 sequence: CASKHWRETNYGYTF. CDR3 sequence (DNA): TGTGCCAGCAAGCACTGGCGGGAAACTAACTATGGCTACACCTTC. Using reference TRBV5-4 and TRBJ1-2 for the parts outside the CDR3, the full variable domain is ETGVTQSPTHLIKTRGQQVTLRCSSQSGHNTVSWYQQALGQGPQFIFQYYREEENGRGNFPPRFSGLQFPNYSSELNVNALELDDSALYLCASKHWRETNYGYTFGSGTRLTVV.

CDR3 nucleotide sequence: TGTGCCAGCAGCTTGGACCGGACTAGCGGGACCTACGAGCAGTACTTC. This translates into CASSLDRTSGTYEQYF. The rearrangement uses TRBV5-4 and TRBJ2-7; 12 positions match TRBD2. V lost 0 bases to trimming and J lost 2 bases; unmatched junction nucleotides: 3. Germline V gene data show CDR1 as SGHNT and CDR2 as YYREEE (reference sequence). The CDR3 is 16 residues long.

The CDR3: CASSLEPGRDSPLHF. CDR3 nucleotide sequence: TGCGCCAGCAGCTTGGAACCGGGACGGGATTCACCCCTCCACTTT. The V and J genes are TRBV5-1 and TRBJ1-6, with a weak D call TRBD1 (5 bases). V was cut by 0 bases and J by 8 bases, with 12 bases left in between. Germline V gene data show CDR1 as SGHRS and CDR2 as YFSETQ. This CDR3 has 15 amino acids. Full variable domain (missing parts from reference TRBV5-1 and TRBJ1-6): KAGVTQTPRYLIKTRGQQVTLSCSPISGHRSVSWYQQTPGQGLQFLFEYFSETQRNKGNFPGRFSGRQFSNSRSEMNVSTLELGDSALYLCASSLEPGRDSPLHFGNGTRLTVT.

V usage is TRBV7-9 and J usage is TRBJ2-6; maybe TRBD2 (6 bases). CDR3 length: 18 amino acids. V lost 0 bases and J lost 0, with 12 bases in between. Germline CDR1 and CDR2: SEHNR and FQNEAQ (reference sequence). The CDR3 region has the DNA TGTGCCAGCAGCTTAGCGGCTCGGGGAGGCTCTGGGGCCAACGTCCTGACTTTC. Residues: CASSLAARGGSGANVLTF. Complete variable domain (other parts from reference TRBV7-9 and TRBJ2-6): DTGVSQNPRHKITKRGQNVTFRCDPISEHNRLYWYRQTLGQGPEFLTYFQNEAQLEKSRLLSDRFSAERPKGSFSTLEIQRTEQGDSAMYLCASSLAARGGSGANVLTFGAGSRLTVL.

On this clone itself: The same CDR3 can be traced to other DNA sequences in this sample. The chain has TRBV29-1 and TRBJ2-5, with 9 nucleotides matching TRBD2. Looked up from germline, CDR1 is SQVTM and CDR2 is ANQGSEA. V lost 4 bases and J lost 5; bases outside the gene matches: 5. This CDR3 has 13 amino acids. The CDR3 spells CSVASGAGETQYF. For the CDR3, the DNA is TGCAGCGTTGCTAGCGGGGCCGGGGAGACCCAGTACTTC.

Turning to this clone: This same CDR3 is encoded by further DNA sequences in the sample. Here the CDR3 DNA reads TGTGCCAGCAGTGAAGGCTACGAGCAGTACTTC. Protein product: CASSEGYEQYF. The rearrangement joins TRBV2 to TRBJ2-7; D is unclear. Deletions cut 1 base from V and 3 bases from J, with 1 base between. Looked up from germline, CDR1 is SNHLY and CDR2 is FYNNEI. CDR3 size: 11 residues.

The rearrangement links TRBV5-4 to TRBJ2-1; D not resolved. Germline CDR1 is SGHNT and CDR2 is YYREEE (reference sequence). The CDR3 is made up of 17 amino acids. V was trimmed by 0 bases and J by 3 bases, leaving 16 bases between them. The CDR3 region has the DNA TGTGCCAGCAGCTTGGTAATTATGGCGGATTACTACAATGAGCAGTTCTTC. This encodes CASSLVIMADYYNEQFF.

The genes are TRBV9 and TRBJ1-1; D perhaps matches TRBD1 (6 bases). The CDR3 contains 13 residues. The V gene lost 5 bases and the J gene lost 0 bases, with 8 bases spanning the gap. Germline CDR1 reads SGDLS; CDR2 reads YYNGEE. The chain's CDR3 is CASRSGVNTEAFF. CDR3 DNA sequence: TGTGCCAGCAGATCAGGGGTGAACACTGAAGCTTTCTTT.

CDR3 sequence: CASSSYTGLATTDTQYF. The CDR3 DNA follows: TGTGCCAGCAGCAGCTACACGGGACTAGCGACCACAGATACGCAGTATTTT. This sequence joins TRBV7-2 and TRBJ2-3, with 10 nucleotides matching TRBD2. CDR3 length: 17 residues. Germline V gives CDR1 SGHTA, CDR2 FQGNSA. With 5 bases clipped from V and 2 bases from J, the junction kept 10 bases outside the gene matches.

The V gene is TRBV5-4, the J gene TRBJ2-5; D remains ambiguous. Per germline, CDR1 SGHNT and CDR2 YYREEE (reference sequence). This CDR3 contains 14 residues. V lost 0 bases, J lost 1 base, and 7 bases lay in between. The CDR3 spells CASSLDASQETQYF. CDR3 in DNA: TGTGCCAGCAGCTTGGACGCAAGCCAAGAGACCCAGTACTTC. The whole variable domain, remainder taken from reference TRBV5-4 and TRBJ2-5, is ETGVTQSPTHLIKTRGQQVTLRCSSQSGHNTVSWYQQALGQGPQFIFQYYREEENGRGNFPPRFSGLQFPNYSSELNVNALELDDSALYLCASSLDASQETQYFGPGTRLLVL.

The V and J genes are TRBV30 and TRBJ1-2; D is possibly TRBD1 (6 bases). The germline gives CDR1 GTSNPN, CDR2 SVGIG (reference sequence). V was clipped by 2 bases and J by 7 bases, with 11 bases between them. This CDR3 contains 12 residues. The CDR3 loop reads CAWSRGDIGYTF. The CDR3 coding sequence is TGTGCCTGGAGTAGAGGGGACATTGGCTACACCTTC. Supplemented by reference TRBV30 and TRBJ1-2, the full variable domain reads SQTIHQWPATLVQPVGSPLSLECTVEGTSNPNLYWYRQAAGRGLQLLFYSVGIGQISSEVPQNLSASRPQDRQFILSSKKLLLSDSGFYLCAWSRGDIGYTFGSGTRLTVV.

The chain joins TRBV30 to TRBJ1-5; 8 bases are a match to TRBD1. CDR1 is GTSNPN, CDR2 SVGIG, per germline (reference sequence). V was clipped by 1 base and J by 6 bases; unmatched bases: 17. The CDR3 has 18 amino acids. CDR3 in amino acids: CAWSATSMTGVWVQPQHF. In DNA, the CDR3 is TGTGCCTGGAGTGCAACTTCCATGACAGGGGTCTGGGTTCAGCCCCAGCATTTT.

The chain has TRBV6-1 and TRBJ2-7, with a tentative D call TRBD1 (5 bases). This CDR3 comprises 14 residues. Germline V lookup: CDR1 MNHNS, CDR2 SASEGT. V lost 7 bases, J lost 0 bases, and 13 bases lay in between. The CDR3 coding sequence is TGTGCCAGCACCTTAAAAGGACACTCCTACGAGCAGTACTTC. This translates into CASTLKGHSYEQYF.

This clone was counted a few times. V and J are TRBV7-9 and TRBJ1-2, with unresolved D. Germline CDR1 SEHNR, CDR2 FQNEAQ (reference sequence). V was cut by 2 bases and J by 4 bases, with 8 bases left in between. The CDR3 totals 13 residues. CDR3 coding DNA: TGTGCCAGCAGCTTAACGGAAGGCTATGGCTACACCTTC. Its translation: CASSLTEGYGYTF.

The chain has TRBV10-3 and TRBJ2-3; D remains unclear. From germline, CDR1 is ENHRY and CDR2 SYGVKD. The germline V and J ends were trimmed by 7 bases and 1 base, with 9 bases remaining between them. This CDR3 comprises 13 residues. CDR3 sequence: CAITRRGTDTQYF. CDR3 in DNA: TGTGCCATCACACGTAGGGGCACAGATACGCAGTATTTT.

The rearrangement joins TRBV4-3 to TRBJ2-3; TRBD2 agrees at 8 bases. J gave up 7 bases and V 0 bases, and 12 bases lay outside the gene matches. CDR3 length equals 17 residues. Germline-derived CDR1 and CDR2 are LGHNA and YSLEER. The CDR3 here is CASSQESMNGGDYTQYF. The DNA of the CDR3 is TGCGCCAGCAGCCAAGAATCGATGAACGGGGGGGATTATACGCAGTATTTT.

The J gene is TRBJ2-1, the V gene TRBV9, with TRBD1 matching over 9 bases. This CDR3 spans 16 amino acids. After removal of 0 bases from V and 7 bases from J, the junction contained 8 bases not matched to a gene. CDR1 is SGDLS and CDR2 is YYNGEE in the germline V gene. The CDR3 spells CASSVVLGQGSNEQFF. DNA for the CDR3: TGTGCCAGCAGCGTAGTCCTTGGACAGGGGTCGAATGAGCAGTTCTTC.

The J gene is TRBJ1-5, the V gene TRBV2; 7 bases map to TRBD1. Germline V lookup: CDR1 SNHLY, CDR2 FYNNEI. The V and J ends lost 6 bases and 5 bases, in that order; junction bases with no gene match: 4. The CDR3 contains 13 residues. CDR3 sequence (DNA): TGTGCCAGCAGCCGGGACAGTGATCAGCCCCAGCATTTT. This gives the protein CASSRDSDQPQHF. The full variable domain, with the rest looked up from reference TRBV2 and TRBJ1-5, is EPEVTQTPSHQVTQMGQEVILRCVPISNHLYFYWYRQILGQKVEFLVSFYNNEISEKSEIFDDQFSVERPDGSNFTLKIRSTKLEDSAMYFCASSRDSDQPQHFGDGTRLSIL.

This rearrangement joins TRBV5-1 to TRBJ1-6; D not resolved. The V gene lost 4 bases and the J gene lost 10 bases, with 9 bases spanning the gap. The CDR3 has 12 amino acids. CDR1 and CDR2 (germline): SGHRS, YFSETQ. For the CDR3, the DNA is TGCGCCAGCAGCCCCGACGGATCACCCCTCCACTTT. As protein: CASSPDGSPLHF.

This clone turned up a few times. The J gene is TRBJ1-1, the V gene TRBV25-1, with D possibly TRBD1 on 6 matching bases. From germline, CDR1 is MGHDK and CDR2 SYGVNS. V dropped 5 bases and J dropped 4 bases, with 14 bases sitting between them. The CDR3 consists of 14 residues. This CDR3 reads CASSLQGSGTEAFF. Written as DNA, the CDR3 is TGTGCCAGCAGTTTGCAGGGGTCGGGCACTGAAGCTTTCTTT.

This clone is a singleton in its sample. The chain carries TRBV29-1 and TRBJ1-1, with D tentatively TRBD1 (5 bases). CDR1 and CDR2 from the germline V gene are SQVTM and ANQGSEA. V lost 4 bases to trimming and J lost 1 base, with 10 bases between them. CDR3 length equals 13 residues. This chain's CDR3 is CSVGAGPNTEAFF. The CDR3 nucleotides are TGCAGCGTTGGGGCGGGGCCGAACACTGAAGCTTTCTTT.

This clone was recorded a few times. The J gene is TRBJ1-1, the V gene TRBV5-8, with 8 bases identical to TRBD1. This CDR3 contains 15 residues. J lost 1 base, V lost 1 base, and 3 bases had no gene match. Germline-derived CDR1 and CDR2 are SGHTS and YDEGEE. The CDR3 region is CASSLQGAGNTEAFF. The CDR3 bases are TGTGCCAGCAGCTTGCAGGGGGCGGGGAACACTGAAGCTTTCTTT.

This sequence joins TRBV11-2 and TRBJ2-1; D gene unclear. V lost 6 bases and J lost 0, with 12 bases in between. This CDR3 comprises 15 residues. The germline V gene encodes CDR1 SGHAT and CDR2 FQNNGV. CDR3 in amino acids: CASSPRILSYNEQFF. The CDR3 DNA follows: TGTGCCAGCAGTCCGAGGATTCTCTCCTACAATGAGCAGTTCTTC.

The chain links TRBV27 to TRBJ2-1; 7 nucleotides match TRBD2. Unmatched junction bases numbered 10, after V lost 6 bases and J lost 2 bases. This CDR3 is 16 amino acids long. Germline V gene lookup returns CDR1 MNHEY and CDR2 SMNVEV (reference sequence). The CDR3 is CASSPSGEGTYNEQFF. CDR3 nucleotide sequence: TGTGCCAGCAGCCCGAGTGGGGAGGGAACCTACAATGAGCAGTTCTTC.